This TCR beta chain is from a study of immune evolution from preneoplasia to lung adenocarcinoma. The germline V gene encodes CDR1 MNHNS and CDR2 SASEGT. The length of the CDR3 is 15 residues. V was pared by 7 bases and J by 0 bases, with 12 bases between. The repertoire was sequenced with immunoSEQ multiplex PCR; TCRdb's copy has only in-frame clones and lacks some. Of about 12,000 clones listed, approximately 87% were seen once; the top ten hold approximately 3.9%. Remarks on this clone: The antigen is undetermined.

The study, taken as a whole, reports: Later-stage lesions seemingly showed higher T cell density and diversity than normal lung. Top clone share appeared to fall from AAH through AIS, MIA, adenocarcinoma.

Nucleic acids came from premalignant or tumor cells enriched by macro-dissection. The sequencing sample was made of FFPE tissue from an adenomatous hyperplasia lung lesion. The subset is: atypical adenomatous hyperplasia (AAH), lung preneoplasia. This clonotype was obtained from a person between 50 and 69 years old with lung adenocarcinoma. The genes are TRBV6-1 and TRBJ2-2, with D maybe TRBD2 (7 bases). The CDR3 bases are TGTGCCAGCATCCGGGGGGCTGCGAACACCGGGGAGCTGTTTTTT. The encoded protein is CASIRGAANTGELFF.